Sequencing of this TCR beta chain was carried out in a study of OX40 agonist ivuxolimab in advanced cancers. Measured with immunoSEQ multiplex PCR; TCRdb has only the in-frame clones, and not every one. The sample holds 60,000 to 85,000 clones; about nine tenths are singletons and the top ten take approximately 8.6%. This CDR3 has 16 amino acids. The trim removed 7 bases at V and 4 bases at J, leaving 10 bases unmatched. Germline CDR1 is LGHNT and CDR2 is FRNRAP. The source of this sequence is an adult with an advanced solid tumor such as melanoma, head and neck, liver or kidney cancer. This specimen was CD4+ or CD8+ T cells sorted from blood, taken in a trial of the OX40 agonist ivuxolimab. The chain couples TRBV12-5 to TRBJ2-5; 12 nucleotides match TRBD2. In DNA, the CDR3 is TGTGCTAGTGCGTGGAATCCGGGACTAGCGGGAGAGACCCAGTACTTC. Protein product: CASAWNPGLAGETQYF.